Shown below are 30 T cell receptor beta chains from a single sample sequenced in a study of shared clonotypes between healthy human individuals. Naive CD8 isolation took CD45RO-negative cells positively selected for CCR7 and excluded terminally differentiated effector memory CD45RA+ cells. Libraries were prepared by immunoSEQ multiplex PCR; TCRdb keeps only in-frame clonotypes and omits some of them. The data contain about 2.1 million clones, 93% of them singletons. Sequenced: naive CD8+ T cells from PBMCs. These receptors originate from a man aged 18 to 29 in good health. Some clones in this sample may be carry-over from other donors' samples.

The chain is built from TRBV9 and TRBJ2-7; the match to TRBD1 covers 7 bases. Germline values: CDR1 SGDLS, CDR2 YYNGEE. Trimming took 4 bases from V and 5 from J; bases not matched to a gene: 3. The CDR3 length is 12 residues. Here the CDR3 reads CASSLTGDEQYF. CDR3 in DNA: TGTGCCAGCAGCCTCACAGGGGACGAGCAGTACTTC.

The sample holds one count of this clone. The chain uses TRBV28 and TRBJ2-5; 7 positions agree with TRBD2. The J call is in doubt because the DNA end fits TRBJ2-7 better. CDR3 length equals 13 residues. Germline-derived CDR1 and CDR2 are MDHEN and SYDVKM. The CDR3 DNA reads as TGTGCCAGCAACCAGGGAGGGGCCTACGAGCAGTACTTC. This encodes CASNQGGAYEQYF.

The CDR3: CASSSPKTGFQETQYF. DNA for the CDR3: TGTGCCAGCAGTTCACCAAAAACAGGTTTCCAAGAGACCCAGTACTTC. The chain recombines TRBV28 with TRBJ2-5, with D maybe TRBD1 (5 bases). The CDR3 contains 16 residues. The germline CDR1 and CDR2 sequences are MDHEN and SYDVKM. The ends were cut back, 4 bases at V and 1 base at J, with 16 bases in the middle.

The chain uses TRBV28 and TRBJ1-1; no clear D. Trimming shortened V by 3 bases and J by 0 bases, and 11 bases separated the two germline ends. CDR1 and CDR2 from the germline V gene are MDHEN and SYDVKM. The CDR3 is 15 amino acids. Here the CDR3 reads CASSFRAGMNTEAFF. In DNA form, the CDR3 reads TGTGCCAGCAGTTTTCGGGCGGGAATGAACACTGAAGCTTTCTTT.

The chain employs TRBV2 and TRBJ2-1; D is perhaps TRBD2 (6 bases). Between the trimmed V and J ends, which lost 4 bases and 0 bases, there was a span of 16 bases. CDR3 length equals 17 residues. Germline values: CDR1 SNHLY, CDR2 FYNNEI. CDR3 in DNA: TGTGCCAGCAGTGGACGCTCCGGGACTGCCTCCTACAATGAGCAGTTCTTC. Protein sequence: CASSGRSGTASYNEQFF.

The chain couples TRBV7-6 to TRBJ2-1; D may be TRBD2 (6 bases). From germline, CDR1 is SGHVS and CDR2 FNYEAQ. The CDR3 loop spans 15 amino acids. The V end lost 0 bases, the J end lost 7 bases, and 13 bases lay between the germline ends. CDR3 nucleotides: TGTGCCAGCAGCTTAGCCAATCGGGGACTGAATGAGCAGTTCTTC. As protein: CASSLANRGLNEQFF.

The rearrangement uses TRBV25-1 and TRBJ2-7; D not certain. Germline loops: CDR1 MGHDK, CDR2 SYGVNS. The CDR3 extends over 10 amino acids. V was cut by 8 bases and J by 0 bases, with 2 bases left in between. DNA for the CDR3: TGTGCCAGCGTCTCCTACGAGCAGTACTTC. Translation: CASVSYEQYF.

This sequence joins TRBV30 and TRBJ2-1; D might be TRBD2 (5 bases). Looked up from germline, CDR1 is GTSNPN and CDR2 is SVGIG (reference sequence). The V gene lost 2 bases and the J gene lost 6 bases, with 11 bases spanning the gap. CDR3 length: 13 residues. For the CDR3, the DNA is TGTGCCTGGAGTCCTGGGCGGGTCAATGAGCAGTTCTTC. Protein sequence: CAWSPGRVNEQFF.

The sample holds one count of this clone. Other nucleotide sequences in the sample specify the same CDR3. The CDR3 spells CASSFLGMNTEAFF. The CDR3 DNA follows: TGTGCCAGCAGTTTTCTGGGAATGAACACTGAAGCTTTCTTT. The chain joins TRBV27 to TRBJ1-1; D not resolved. Trimming removed 3 bases from V and 0 bases from J, with 8 bases in between. Per germline, CDR1 MNHEY and CDR2 SMNVEV (reference sequence). There are 14 residues in the CDR3.

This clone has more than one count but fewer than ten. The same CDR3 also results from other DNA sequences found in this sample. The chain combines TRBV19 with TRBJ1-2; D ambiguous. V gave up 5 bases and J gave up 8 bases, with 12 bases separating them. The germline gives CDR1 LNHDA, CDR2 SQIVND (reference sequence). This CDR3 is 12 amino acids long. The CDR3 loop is CASSPGGVGYTF. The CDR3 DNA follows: TGTGCCAGTAGTCCCGGTGGGGTCGGCTACACCTTC.

CDR3 in amino acids: CASSEGSSSGSYEQYF. CDR3 in DNA: TGTGCCAGCAGTGAAGGCAGTAGCAGTGGATCCTACGAGCAGTACTTC. The chain joins TRBV6-1 to TRBJ2-7; D is uncertain. CDR3 length equals 16 residues. Trimming removed 1 base from V and 1 base from J, with 14 bases in between. Germline V gives CDR1 MNHNS, CDR2 SASEGT.

The CDR3 DNA reads as TGTGCCAGCAGCGCCGCCGGGACAGGGGACCTCGAGCAGTACTTC. Translating it yields CASSAAGTGDLEQYF. This chain uses TRBV5-6 with TRBJ2-7, with 10 bases fitting TRBD1. CDR3 length equals 15 residues. CDR1 and CDR2 from the germline V gene are SGHDT and YYEEEE. After removal of 4 bases from V and 6 bases from J, the junction contained 10 bases not matched to a gene.

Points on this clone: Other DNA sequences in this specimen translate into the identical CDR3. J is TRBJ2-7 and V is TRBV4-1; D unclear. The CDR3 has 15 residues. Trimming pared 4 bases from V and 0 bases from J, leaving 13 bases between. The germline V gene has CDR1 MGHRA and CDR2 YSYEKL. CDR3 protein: CASSPGPRSSYEQYF. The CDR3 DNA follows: TGCGCCAGCAGCCCCGGACCTAGAAGCTCCTACGAGCAGTACTTC.

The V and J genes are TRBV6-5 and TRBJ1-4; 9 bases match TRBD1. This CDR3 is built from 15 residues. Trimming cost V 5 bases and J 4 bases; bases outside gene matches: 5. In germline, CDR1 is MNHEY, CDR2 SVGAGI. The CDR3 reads CASSRADRGNEKLFF. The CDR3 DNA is TGTGCCAGCAGTAGGGCGGACAGGGGTAATGAAAAACTGTTTTTT.

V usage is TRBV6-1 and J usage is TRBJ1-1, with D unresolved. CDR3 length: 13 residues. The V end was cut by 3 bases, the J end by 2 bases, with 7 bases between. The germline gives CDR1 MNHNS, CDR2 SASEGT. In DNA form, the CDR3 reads TGTGCCAGCAGTGAGAGTTCCAACACTGAAGCTTTCTTT. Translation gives CASSESSNTEAFF.

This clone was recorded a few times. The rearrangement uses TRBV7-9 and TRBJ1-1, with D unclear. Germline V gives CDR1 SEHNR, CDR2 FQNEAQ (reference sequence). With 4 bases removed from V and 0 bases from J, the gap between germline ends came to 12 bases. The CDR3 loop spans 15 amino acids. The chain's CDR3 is CASSSKLTMNTEAFF. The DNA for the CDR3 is TGTGCCAGCAGCTCCAAACTTACCATGAACACTGAAGCTTTCTTT. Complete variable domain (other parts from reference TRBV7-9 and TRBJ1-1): DTGVSQNPRHKITKRGQNVTFRCDPISEHNRLYWYRQTLGQGPEFLTYFQNEAQLEKSRLLSDRFSAERPKGSFSTLEIQRTEQGDSAMYLCASSSKLTMNTEAFFGQGTRLTVV.

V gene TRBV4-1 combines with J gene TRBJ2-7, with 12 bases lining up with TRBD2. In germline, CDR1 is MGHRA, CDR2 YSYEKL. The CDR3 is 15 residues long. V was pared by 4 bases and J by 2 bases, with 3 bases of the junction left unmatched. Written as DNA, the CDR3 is TGCGCCAGCAGCCGACGACTAGCGGGAGCCTACGAGCAGTACTTC. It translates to CASSRRLAGAYEQYF.

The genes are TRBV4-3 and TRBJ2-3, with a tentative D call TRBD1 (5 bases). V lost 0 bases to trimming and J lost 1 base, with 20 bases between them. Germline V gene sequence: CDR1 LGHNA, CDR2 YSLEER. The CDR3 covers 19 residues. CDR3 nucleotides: TGCGCCAGCAGCCAAGAAGGGGAACGTGGAGCCTTCGGCACAGATACGCAGTATTTT. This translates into CASSQEGERGAFGTDTQYF.

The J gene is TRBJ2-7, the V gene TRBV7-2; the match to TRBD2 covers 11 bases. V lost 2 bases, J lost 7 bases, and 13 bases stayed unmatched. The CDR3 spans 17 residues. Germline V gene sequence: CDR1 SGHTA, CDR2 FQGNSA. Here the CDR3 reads CASSLKGASGRLGEQYF. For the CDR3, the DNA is TGTGCCAGCAGCTTAAAGGGGGCTAGCGGGAGGTTGGGAGAGCAGTACTTC. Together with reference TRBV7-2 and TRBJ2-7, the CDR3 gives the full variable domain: GAGVSQSPSNKVTEKGKDVELRCDPISGHTALYWYRQSLGQGLEFLIYFQGNSAPDKSGLPSDRFSAERTGGSVSTLTIQRTQQEDSAVYLCASSLKGASGRLGEQYFGPGTRLTVT.

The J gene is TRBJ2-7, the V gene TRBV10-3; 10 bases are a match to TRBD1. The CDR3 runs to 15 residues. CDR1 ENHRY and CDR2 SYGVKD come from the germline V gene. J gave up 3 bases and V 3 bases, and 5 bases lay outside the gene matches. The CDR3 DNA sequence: TGTGCCATCAGTGATGACAGGGGGCTTCGCTACGAGCAGTACTTC. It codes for CAISDDRGLRYEQYF.

The CDR3 reads CASSDRGLDIQYF. In DNA form, the CDR3 reads TGTGCCAGCTCGGACAGGGGGCTGGACATTCAGTACTTC. V gene TRBV18 combines with J gene TRBJ2-4; TRBD1 agrees at 11 bases. The trim removed 6 bases at V and 8 bases at J, leaving 3 bases unmatched. This CDR3 spans 13 amino acids. Germline loops: CDR1 KGHSH, CDR2 LQKENI.

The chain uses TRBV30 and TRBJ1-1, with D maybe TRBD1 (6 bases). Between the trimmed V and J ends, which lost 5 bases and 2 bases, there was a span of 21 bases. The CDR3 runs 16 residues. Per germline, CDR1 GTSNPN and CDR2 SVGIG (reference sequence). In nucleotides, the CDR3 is TGTGCCTGGGTGTCCGCCGACAGGACCCCCAACACTGAAGCTTTCTTT. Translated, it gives CAWVSADRTPNTEAFF.

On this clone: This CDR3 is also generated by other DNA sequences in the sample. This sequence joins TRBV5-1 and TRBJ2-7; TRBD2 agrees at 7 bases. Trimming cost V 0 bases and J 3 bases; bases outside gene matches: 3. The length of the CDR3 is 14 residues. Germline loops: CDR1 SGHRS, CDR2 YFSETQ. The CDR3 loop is CASSLGGSLYEQYF. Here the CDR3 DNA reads TGCGCCAGCAGCTTGGGCGGGAGCCTCTACGAGCAGTACTTC.

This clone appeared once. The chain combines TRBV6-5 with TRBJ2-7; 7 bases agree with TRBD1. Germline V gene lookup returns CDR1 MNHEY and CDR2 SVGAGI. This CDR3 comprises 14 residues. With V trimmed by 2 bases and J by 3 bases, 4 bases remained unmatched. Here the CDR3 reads CASSYTDRVYEQYF. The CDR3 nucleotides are TGTGCCAGCAGTTACACCGACAGGGTCTACGAGCAGTACTTC.

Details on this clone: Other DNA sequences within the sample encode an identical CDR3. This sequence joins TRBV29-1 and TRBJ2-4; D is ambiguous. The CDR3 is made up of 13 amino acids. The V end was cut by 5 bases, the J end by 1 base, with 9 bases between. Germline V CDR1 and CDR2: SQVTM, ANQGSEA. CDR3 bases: TGCAGCGTTCCGTCGGGCGCCAAAAACATTCAGTACTTC. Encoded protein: CSVPSGAKNIQYF.

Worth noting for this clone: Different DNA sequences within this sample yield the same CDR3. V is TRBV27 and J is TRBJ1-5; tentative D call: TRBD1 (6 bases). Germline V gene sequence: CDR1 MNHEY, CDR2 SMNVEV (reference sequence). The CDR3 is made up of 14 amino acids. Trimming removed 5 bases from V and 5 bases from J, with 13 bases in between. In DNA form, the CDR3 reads TGTGCCAGCAGTATCCGGGACAACTATCAGCCCCAGCATTTT. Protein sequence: CASSIRDNYQPQHF.

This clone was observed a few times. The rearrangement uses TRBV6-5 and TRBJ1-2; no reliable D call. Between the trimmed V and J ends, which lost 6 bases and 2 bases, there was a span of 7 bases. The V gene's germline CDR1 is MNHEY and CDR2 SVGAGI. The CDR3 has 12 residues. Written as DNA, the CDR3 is TGTGCCAGCAGGAAAACAAACTATGGCTACACCTTC. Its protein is CASRKTNYGYTF.

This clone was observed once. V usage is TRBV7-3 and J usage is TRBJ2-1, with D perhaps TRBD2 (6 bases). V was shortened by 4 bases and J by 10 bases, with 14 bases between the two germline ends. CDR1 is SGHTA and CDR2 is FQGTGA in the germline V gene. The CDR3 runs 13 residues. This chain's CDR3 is CASSSSAGKEQFF. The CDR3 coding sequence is TGTGCCAGCAGCTCCAGCGCGGGGAAAGAGCAGTTCTTC.

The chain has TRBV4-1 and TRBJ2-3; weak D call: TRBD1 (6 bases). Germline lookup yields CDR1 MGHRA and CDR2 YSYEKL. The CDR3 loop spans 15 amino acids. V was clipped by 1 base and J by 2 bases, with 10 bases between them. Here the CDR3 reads CASSQGTAFTDTQYF. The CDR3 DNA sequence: TGCGCCAGCAGCCAAGGGACAGCATTCACAGATACGCAGTATTTT.

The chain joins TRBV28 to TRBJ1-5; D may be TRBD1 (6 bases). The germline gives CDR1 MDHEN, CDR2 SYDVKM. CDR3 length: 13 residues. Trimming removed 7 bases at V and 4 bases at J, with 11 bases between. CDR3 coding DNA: TGTGCCAGCACCTGGGGGGCGAATCAGCCCCAGCATTTT. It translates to CASTWGANQPQHF.